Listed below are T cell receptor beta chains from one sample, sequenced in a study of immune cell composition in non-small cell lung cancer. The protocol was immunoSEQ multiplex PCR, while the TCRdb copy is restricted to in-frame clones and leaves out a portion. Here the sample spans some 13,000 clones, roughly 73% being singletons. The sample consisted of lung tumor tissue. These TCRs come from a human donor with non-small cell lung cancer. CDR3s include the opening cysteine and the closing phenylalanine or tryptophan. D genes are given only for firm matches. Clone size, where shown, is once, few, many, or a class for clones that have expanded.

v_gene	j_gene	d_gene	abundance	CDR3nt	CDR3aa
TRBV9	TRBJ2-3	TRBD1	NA	TGTGCCAGCAGCACCCGGGACAGGGACAGCACAGATACGCAGTATTTT	CASSTRDRDSTDTQYF
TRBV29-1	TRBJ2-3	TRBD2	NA	TGCAGCGCCGAAGGGGCCCTAGCGGGAGGCCGAAGGGATACGCAGTATTTT	CSAEGALAGGRRDTQYF
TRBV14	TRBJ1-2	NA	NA	TGTGCCAGCAGCCGCGGGATCAATTCGGGCTATGGCTACACCTTC	CASSRGINSGYGYTF
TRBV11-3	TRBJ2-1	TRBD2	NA	TGTGCCAGCAGCACAACTGCTCTAGCGGGCAATGAGCAGTTCTTC	CASSTTALAGNEQFF
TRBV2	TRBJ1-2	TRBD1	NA	TGTGCCAGCAACACGGACAGGGACTATGGCTACACCTTC	CASNTDRDYGYTF
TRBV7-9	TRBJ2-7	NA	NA	TGTGCCAGCAGCCCCGGCGGTACAGGCGGGACTTACGAGCAGTACTTC	CASSPGGTGGTYEQYF
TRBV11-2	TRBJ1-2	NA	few	TGTGCCAGCAGCACCCCAGGGGCCTATGGCTACACCTTC	CASSTPGAYGYTF
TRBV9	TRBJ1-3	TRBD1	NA	TGTGCCAGCAGCGTAGTAGGGGACAGGGTAACTGGAAACACCATATATTTT	CASSVVGDRVTGNTIYF
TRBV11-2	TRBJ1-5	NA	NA	TGTGCCAGCAGCTTAGCGGGAGGAAGCAATCAGCCCCAGCATTTT	CASSLAGGSNQPQHF
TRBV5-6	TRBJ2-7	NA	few	TGTGCCAGCAGCCAGACTGGCTCCTACGAGCAGTACTTC	CASSQTGSYEQYF
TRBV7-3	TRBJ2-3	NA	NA	TGTGCCAGCAGCCCAGGTACCTGGGATACGCAGTATTTT	CASSPGTWDTQYF
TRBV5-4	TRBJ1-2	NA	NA	TGTGCCAGCAGCCTGGATCGGGCTAACTATGGCTACACCTTC	CASSLDRANYGYTF
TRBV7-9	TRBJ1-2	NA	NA	TGTGCCAGCAGCTTATTATTATCGGACAGTAACTATGGCTACACCTTC	CASSLLLSDSNYGYTF
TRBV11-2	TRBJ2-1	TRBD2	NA	TGTGCCAGCAGCTTAGGTCTAGCGGGAGGGGCGAATGAGCAGTTCTTC	CASSLGLAGGANEQFF
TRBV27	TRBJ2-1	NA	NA	TGTGCCAGCAATGGAGGGGGCGCAGGTAATGAGCAGTTCTTC	CASNGGGAGNEQFF
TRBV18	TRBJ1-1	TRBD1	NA	TGTGCCAGCTCACCACCGGGACAGGCGGGCACTGAAGCTTTCTTT	CASSPPGQAGTEAFF
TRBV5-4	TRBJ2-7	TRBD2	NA	TGTGCCAGCAGCCCTGGACTAGCGACCTACGAGCAGTACTTC	CASSPGLATYEQYF
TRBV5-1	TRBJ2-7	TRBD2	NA	TGCGCCGCTCCGGCGGGGGTCTCCTACGAGCAGTACTTC	CAAPAGVSYEQYF
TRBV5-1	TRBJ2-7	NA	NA	TGCGCCAGCAGCTTGGGCAGGGAGGTGAACGAGCAGTACTTC	CASSLGREVNEQYF
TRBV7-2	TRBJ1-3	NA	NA	TGTGCCAGCAGAAGGGGGGGACCGTATCGCTCTGGAAACACCATATATTTT	CASRRGGPYRSGNTIYF
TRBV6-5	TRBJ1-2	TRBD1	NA	TGTGCCAGCGCAAGACAGGGGGGGAACTATGGCTACACCTTC	CASARQGGNYGYTF
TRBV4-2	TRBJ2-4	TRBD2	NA	TGTGCCAGCAGCCAAGAAGTGGGAGGGTTAGCCAAAAACATTCAGTACTTC	CASSQEVGGLAKNIQYF
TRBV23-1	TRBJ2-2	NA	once	TGCGCCAGCAGTCAATCGCAGGGTGGGGCCTGGATCGGGGAGCTGTTTTTT	CASSQSQGGAWIGELFF
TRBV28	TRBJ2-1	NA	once	TGTGCCAGCAGTTTAGTGTTACGGGTCAATGAGCAGTTCTTC	CASSLVLRVNEQFF
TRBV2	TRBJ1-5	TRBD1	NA	TGTGCCAGCAGGGTACAGGGGAATAGCAATCAGCCCCAGCATTTT	CASRVQGNSNQPQHF
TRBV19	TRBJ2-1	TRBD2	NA	TGTGCCAGTAGTAGCGGGAGGGTGGGCAATGAGCAGTTCTTC	CASSSGRVGNEQFF
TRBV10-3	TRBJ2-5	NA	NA	TGTGCCATCAGTGAGACCGGCGGGGAGACCCAGTACTTC	CAISETGGETQYF
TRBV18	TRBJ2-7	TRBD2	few	TGTGCCAGCTCACCGGGACTAGCGGCCGGGGAGCAGTACTTC	CASSPGLAAGEQYF
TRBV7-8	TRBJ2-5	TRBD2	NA	TGTGCCAGCAGCTTCCTAGCGGGGGCTACGGGCAAAGAGACCCAGTACTTC	CASSFLAGATGKETQYF
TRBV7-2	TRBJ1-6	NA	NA	TGTGCCAGCAGCTTAGGCCAGGGTTCACCCCTCCACTTT	CASSLGQGSPLHF
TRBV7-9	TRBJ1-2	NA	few	TGTGCCAGCAGCTCGACAGTCTATGGCTACACCTTC	CASSSTVYGYTF
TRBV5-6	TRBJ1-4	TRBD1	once	TGTGCCAGCAGCTTGAGACAGGGCGGTGAAAAACTGTTTTTT	CASSLRQGGEKLFF
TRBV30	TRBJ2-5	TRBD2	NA	TGTGCCTGGAGTCTGGGACTAGCGGGATGGACCCAGTACTTC	CAWSLGLAGWTQYF
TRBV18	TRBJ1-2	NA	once	TGTGCCAGCTCACCAACTACACCAACCTATGGCTACACCTTC	CASSPTTPTYGYTF
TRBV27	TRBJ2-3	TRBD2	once	TGTGCCAGCAGTAACCGCGGCGGGGGAAGCACAGATACGCAGTATTTT	CASSNRGGGSTDTQYF
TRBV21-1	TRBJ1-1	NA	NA	TGTGCCAGCAGCACTAGGGACAGTTCGCACACTGAAGCTTTCTTT	CASSTRDSSHTEAFF
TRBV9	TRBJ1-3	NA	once	TGTGCCAGCAGCGTAACAGAGTCAAGGGGAAACACCATATATTTT	CASSVTESRGNTIYF
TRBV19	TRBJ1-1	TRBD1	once	TGTGCCAGTAGTTCACGACAGGGTGAAGCTTTCTTT	CASSSRQGEAFF
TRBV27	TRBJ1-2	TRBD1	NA	TGTGCCAGCAGTTCAAATCCGGGACAGGGGAGTCGAAACTATGGCTACACCTTC	CASSSNPGQGSRNYGYTF
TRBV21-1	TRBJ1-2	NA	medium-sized	TGTGCCAGCAGCAAAAGGGGCAGGGGAATGATGCTACAATGGGGCTACACCTTC	CASSKRGRGMMLQWGYTF
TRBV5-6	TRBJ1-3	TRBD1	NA	TGTGCCAGCAGCCCGACAGGGCGAGGAAACACCATATATTTT	CASSPTGRGNTIYF
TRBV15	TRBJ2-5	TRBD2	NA	TGTGCCACCAGCAGGGGGGCTAGCGGGAGGTTAACAGAGACCCAGTACTTC	CATSRGASGRLTETQYF
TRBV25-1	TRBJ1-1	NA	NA	TGTGCCAGCAGTGAGGCCGGTAGGAGAACTGAAGCTTTCTTT	CASSEAGRRTEAFF
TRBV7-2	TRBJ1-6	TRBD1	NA	TGTGCCAGCAGCTACACAGGGGACTCACCCCTCCACTTT	CASSYTGDSPLHF
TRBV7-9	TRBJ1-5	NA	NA	TGTGCCAGCAGTTCAGGATCCGATCAGCCCCAGCATTTT	CASSSGSDQPQHF
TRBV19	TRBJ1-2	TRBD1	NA	TGTGCCAGTAGTATTCCGCGGGACAGGTCCTATGGCTACACCTTC	CASSIPRDRSYGYTF
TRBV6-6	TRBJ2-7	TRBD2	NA	TGTGCCAGCAGTTACCAGGTAGCGGGACCCTTCTACGAGCAGTACTTC	CASSYQVAGPFYEQYF
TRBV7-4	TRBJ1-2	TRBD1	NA	TGTGCCAGCAGCTCCCGGGACAGGGGGCAATATGGCTACACCTTC	CASSSRDRGQYGYTF
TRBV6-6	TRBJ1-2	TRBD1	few	TGTGCCAGCAGTTACGGGACAGGAAACTATGGCTACACCTTC	CASSYGTGNYGYTF
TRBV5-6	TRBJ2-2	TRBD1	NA	TGTGCCAGCAGCCCTTCAGGGGGTGGTACCGGGGAGCTGTTTTTT	CASSPSGGGTGELFF